The clone carrying this TCR beta chain was seen many times. Its antigen is still unknown. The data originate from a study of T cell repertoires in cytomegalovirus infection. Overall study: In public TCR beta signatures, there were indications of both CMV infection and matching HLA type. Study observations and caveats: Cumulative frequency (of public TCR beta family members) identified carriers of CMV plus the relevant HLA. HLA-C-restricted CMV-specific TCR beta clonotypes were dominant in the ex vivo response.

Each CDR3 protein is one row after TCRdb ran MiXCR on the reads. The sample holds 200,000 to 300,000 distinct CDR3 sequences, more than 9% seen once. The material sequenced was PBMCs. This receptor was identified in a human donor in good health (CMV status not recorded). Some clones in this sample may be carry-over from other donors' samples.

Here the CDR3 DNA reads TGTGCCAGCAGCTTAAGGACAGATACGCAGTATTTT. Translation gives CASSLRTDTQYF. This rearrangement joins TRBV7-2 to TRBJ2-3; D is uncertain. V was shortened by 2 bases and J by 3 bases, with 3 bases between the two germline ends. Per germline, CDR1 SGHTA and CDR2 FQGNSA. CDR3 size: 12 residues.